This TCR beta chain was captured by sequencing in a study of blood T cell repertoires in COVID-19 (dated by TCRdb to between 2020 and 2021). With regard to the full study: Samples covering the acute and convalescent phases of COVID-19 were provided by collaborators in the United States, Italy and Spain. The repertoires were released in a freely available public database meant as a resource for research on the immune response to SARS-CoV-2. Where HLA class I and class II types were available, the types were taken from metadata supplied by the sample provider, not from assay-based typing. The prospective study material was composed of cDNA or gDNA derived from T cells, B-cell-depleted T cells, or PBMCs. Samples were obtained from the ongoing ImmuneRACE study (first 160 participants) and from 1,254 subjects provided by 6 global collaborators. Deeply sampled blood TCRbeta repertoires from subjects exposed to, actively infected with, or recovered from COVID-19 were included in the dataset. A de-identified subject ID, COVID-19 status, age in years and sex were almost always included in the sample metadata.

This clone was seen once. No cognate antigen has been identified for it. No base qualities exist here, and no much larger clone lies one base off it. Spanning cysteine to phenylalanine, the CDR3 consists of 13 amino acids. Just CDR3 DNA is preserved here, 39 bases in frame from base 1. V lost 5 bases and J lost 11 bases, and the count of bases not matched to a germline gene is 11. Reading the germline V gene (reference sequence) gives CDR1 SEHNR and CDR2 FQNEAQ. TCRbeta CDR3 regions were amplified from genomic DNA by means of the immunoSEQ Assay, a bias-controlled multiplex PCR. On the authors' methods: Nucleated cell counts per sample were estimated from amplification of reference gene primers within the assay. Sequence reads were collapsed and filtered to measure the absolute abundance of every unique TCRbeta CDR3 rearrangement. For each sample, productive Simpson clonality was calculated as the square root of Simpson's diversity index over productive rearrangements. TCRdb obtained this table from immuneACCESS and retained in-frame rearrangements with V and J assigned. These tables miss some clones; where compared with another copy, unresolved V genes account for less than half of the shortfall, and the remainder is unexplained. The V and J calls and clone size are taken from that table; D and trimming were inferred from the DNA. The sample records roughly 120,000 clones, more than 70% of which are singletons. The ten largest clones add up to about 5.4% of the sample.

The paper's findings and limits, for the study overall: Clinical and demographic metadata were provided uncurated, with the amount varying by source and participant.

Whole blood was collected in K2EDTA tubes by collaborating institutions according to the institutions' own protocols. For TCRbeta analysis, collaborator samples were shipped as frozen whole blood, as isolated PBMCs, or as DNA extracted from either sample type. This clonotype was obtained from a human donor in a cohort sampled during active COVID-19. Sequenced input: peripheral blood. Recombination joined TRBV7-9 with TRBJ1-1; TRBD1 aligns with 7 central bases. This receptor carries the CDR3 CASSPDRAIGAFF. The nucleotide sequence reads TGTGCCAGCAGCCCCGACAGGGCGATTGGGGCTTTCTTT.